These T cell receptor beta chains were read from a single sample in a study of shared clonotypes between healthy human individuals. Sequencing was performed with immunoSEQ multiplex PCR; in TCRdb, only in-frame clones are kept and a portion is missing. Altogether 1,500,000 or so clones are present, 98% being singletons, with the ten largest covering over 0.3%. The specimen sequenced was naive CD4+ T cells sorted from blood. These receptors all come from a man younger than 40 in good health. Each CDR3 is given with its conserved first and last residue. The D gene is left open where the match is weak.

D: TRBD2; V: TRBV9; J: TRBJ2-1; DNA: TGTGCCAGCAGCGTTGGGGTAGCGGGAGGGTATGAGCAGTTCTTC; CDR3: CASSVGVAGGYEQFF
D: NA; V: TRBV10-3; J: TRBJ2-2; DNA: TGTGCCATCCAAAAAAGAGACTCAAGTAGCACCGGGGAGCTGTTTTTT; CDR3: CAIQKRDSSSTGELFF
D: NA; V: TRBV21-1; J: TRBJ2-7; DNA: TGTGCCAGCAGACCCGGACCTACTACGGACTACGAGCAGTACTTC; CDR3: CASRPGPTTDYEQYF
D: NA; V: TRBV7-2; J: TRBJ2-5; DNA: TGTGCCAGCAGCTTAGCTGGTTCACCAACCCAAATGACCCAGTACTTC; CDR3: CASSLAGSPTQMTQYF
D: TRBD1; V: TRBV5-1; J: TRBJ1-1; DNA: TGCGCCAGCAGCGTATTACAGGGGGCGGGCTCTGAAGCTTTCTTT; CDR3: CASSVLQGAGSEAFF
D: NA; V: TRBV4-1; J: TRBJ1-4; DNA: TGCGCCAGCAGCCAATGGAGCCAAGCCCTGCGGGAAAAACTGTTTTTT; CDR3: CASSQWSQALREKLFF
D: TRBD1; V: TRBV7-3; J: TRBJ2-6; DNA: TGTGCCAGCAGCTTGCCAGGGGGAGCCTCTGGGGCCAACGTCCTGACTTTC; CDR3: CASSLPGGASGANVLTF
D: NA; V: TRBV6-1; J: TRBJ2-3; DNA: TGTGCCAGCAGTGGCAAGTTCAGTGTTGCAGATACGCAGTATTTT; CDR3: CASSGKFSVADTQYF
D: NA; V: TRBV9; J: TRBJ2-2; DNA: TGTGCCAGCAGCGACAGCATCAACACCGGGGAGCTGTTTTTT; CDR3: CASSDSINTGELFF
D: TRBD2; V: TRBV27; J: TRBJ2-3; DNA: TGTGCCAGCAGCCAGGTGGCGGGAGGGCCAGATACGCAGTATTTT; CDR3: CASSQVAGGPDTQYF
D: NA; V: TRBV19; J: TRBJ2-2; DNA: TGTGCCAGTAGTATCCAGGCTCTCACCGGGGAGCTGTTTTTT; CDR3: CASSIQALTGELFF
D: TRBD2; V: TRBV11-2; J: TRBJ2-7; DNA: TGTGCCAGCAGCTTAACGGGAGGAACTTACGAGCAGTACTTC; CDR3: CASSLTGGTYEQYF
D: NA; V: TRBV19; J: TRBJ2-3; DNA: TGTGCCAGTAGTATCTGGGGCACAGATACGCAGTATTTT; CDR3: CASSIWGTDTQYF
D: NA; V: TRBV18; J: TRBJ2-1; DNA: TGTGCCAGCTCACCGCCGATCCCCAATGAGCAGTTCTTC; CDR3: CASSPPIPNEQFF
D: NA; V: TRBV2; J: TRBJ1-1; DNA: TGTGCCAGCAGTGAACCCGGGATCCCTTATCCTGAAGCTTTCTTT; CDR3: CASSEPGIPYPEAFF
D: NA; V: TRBV4-3; J: TRBJ2-1; DNA: TGCGCCAGCAGCCAAACCCGGGACTACAATGAGCAGTTCTTC; CDR3: CASSQTRDYNEQFF
D: TRBD2; V: TRBV10-3; J: TRBJ2-1; DNA: TGTGCCATCAGACAGGACCCTACGGGGGGAAGGTATCTGTACAATGAGCAGTTCTTC; CDR3: CAIRQDPTGGRYLYNEQFF
D: NA; V: TRBV6-1; J: TRBJ2-7; DNA: TGTGCCAGCTCGCTCGAGCGGGACAACTCCTACGAGCAGTACTTC; CDR3: CASSLERDNSYEQYF
D: NA; V: TRBV5-5; J: TRBJ1-4; DNA: TGTGCCAGCAGCTTCCAGGGGACTAATGAAAAACTGTTTTTT; CDR3: CASSFQGTNEKLFF
D: NA; V: TRBV5-5; J: TRBJ1-2; DNA: TGTGCCAGCAGCTTTGACCACATCTATGGCTACACCTTC; CDR3: CASSFDHIYGYTF
D: NA; V: TRBV7-3; J: TRBJ2-1; DNA: TGTGCCAGCAGCCTCCAGCCGGATGAGCAGTTCTTC; CDR3: CASSLQPDEQFF
D: NA; V: TRBV9; J: TRBJ2-7; DNA: TGTGCCAGCAGCCTTACTCCGGGACATATCGACGAGCAGTACTTC; CDR3: CASSLTPGHIDEQYF
D: TRBD1; V: TRBV5-1; J: TRBJ2-2; DNA: TGCGCCAGCAGCAAGCGGGACAGGGGGGATACCGGGGAGCTGTTTTTT; CDR3: CASSKRDRGDTGELFF
D: TRBD2; V: TRBV10-3; J: TRBJ2-3; DNA: TGTGCCGCTAGCGGCTCCGGGGCGGATACGCAGTATTTT; CDR3: CAASGSGADTQYF
D: NA; V: TRBV10-2; J: TRBJ2-7; DNA: TGCGCCAGCAGTCCCCCGGACAAGCCCCTCTACGAGCAGTACTTC; CDR3: CASSPPDKPLYEQYF
D: NA; V: TRBV5-4; J: TRBJ1-4; DNA: TGTGCCAGCAGCTTGGGGACGTCCGGGCGGGAAAAACTGTTTTTT; CDR3: CASSLGTSGREKLFF
D: NA; V: TRBV27; J: TRBJ2-7; DNA: TGTGCCAGCAGCCATTTTGGGACGGATTCCTACGAGCAGTACTTC; CDR3: CASSHFGTDSYEQYF
D: TRBD1; V: TRBV19; J: TRBJ1-2; DNA: TGTGCCAGTAGCAATACCGCCCCGACAGGGAACTATGGCTACACCTTC; CDR3: CASSNTAPTGNYGYTF